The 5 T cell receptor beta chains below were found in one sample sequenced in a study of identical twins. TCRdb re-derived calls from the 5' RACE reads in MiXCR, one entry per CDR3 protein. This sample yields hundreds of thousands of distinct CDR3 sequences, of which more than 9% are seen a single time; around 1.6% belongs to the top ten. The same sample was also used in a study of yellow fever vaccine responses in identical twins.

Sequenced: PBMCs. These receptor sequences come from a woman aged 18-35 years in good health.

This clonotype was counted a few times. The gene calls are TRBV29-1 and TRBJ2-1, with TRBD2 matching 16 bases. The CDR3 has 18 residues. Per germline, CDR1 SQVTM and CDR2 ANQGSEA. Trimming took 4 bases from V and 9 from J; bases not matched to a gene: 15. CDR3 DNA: TGCAGCGTTGGGGGGGGACTAGCGGGAGGGCCTTGGGTTACTGAGCAGTTCTTC. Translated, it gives CSVGGGLAGGPWVTEQFF.

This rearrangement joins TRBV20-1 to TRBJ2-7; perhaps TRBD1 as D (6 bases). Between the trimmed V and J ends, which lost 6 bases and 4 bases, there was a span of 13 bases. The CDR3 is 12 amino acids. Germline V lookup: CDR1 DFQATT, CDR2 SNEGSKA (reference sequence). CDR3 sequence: CSARVRGYEQYF. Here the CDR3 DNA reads TGCAGTGCCCGGGTCAGGGGTTACGAGCAGTACTTC.

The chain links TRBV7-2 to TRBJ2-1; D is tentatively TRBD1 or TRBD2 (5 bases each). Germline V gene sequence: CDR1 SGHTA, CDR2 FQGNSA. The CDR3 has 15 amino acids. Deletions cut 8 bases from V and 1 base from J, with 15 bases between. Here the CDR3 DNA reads TGTGCCAGCGCGCTGTGGGGGAGTTCCTACAATGAGCAGTTCTTC. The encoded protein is CASALWGSSYNEQFF.

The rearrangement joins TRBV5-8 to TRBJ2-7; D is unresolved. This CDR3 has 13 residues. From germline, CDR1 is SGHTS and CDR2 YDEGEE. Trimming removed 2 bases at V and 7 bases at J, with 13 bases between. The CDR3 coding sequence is TGTGCCAGCAGCTTCGTCGGGTTGGGGGAGCAGTACGTC. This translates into CASSFVGLGEQYV.

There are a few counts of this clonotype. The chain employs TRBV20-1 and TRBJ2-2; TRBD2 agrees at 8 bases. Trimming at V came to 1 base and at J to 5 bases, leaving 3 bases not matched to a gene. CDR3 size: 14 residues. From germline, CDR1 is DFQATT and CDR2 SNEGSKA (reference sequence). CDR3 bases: TGCAGTGCTAGAGCGGGGGGGCGGACCGGGGAGCTGTTTTTT. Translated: CSARAGGRTGELFF.